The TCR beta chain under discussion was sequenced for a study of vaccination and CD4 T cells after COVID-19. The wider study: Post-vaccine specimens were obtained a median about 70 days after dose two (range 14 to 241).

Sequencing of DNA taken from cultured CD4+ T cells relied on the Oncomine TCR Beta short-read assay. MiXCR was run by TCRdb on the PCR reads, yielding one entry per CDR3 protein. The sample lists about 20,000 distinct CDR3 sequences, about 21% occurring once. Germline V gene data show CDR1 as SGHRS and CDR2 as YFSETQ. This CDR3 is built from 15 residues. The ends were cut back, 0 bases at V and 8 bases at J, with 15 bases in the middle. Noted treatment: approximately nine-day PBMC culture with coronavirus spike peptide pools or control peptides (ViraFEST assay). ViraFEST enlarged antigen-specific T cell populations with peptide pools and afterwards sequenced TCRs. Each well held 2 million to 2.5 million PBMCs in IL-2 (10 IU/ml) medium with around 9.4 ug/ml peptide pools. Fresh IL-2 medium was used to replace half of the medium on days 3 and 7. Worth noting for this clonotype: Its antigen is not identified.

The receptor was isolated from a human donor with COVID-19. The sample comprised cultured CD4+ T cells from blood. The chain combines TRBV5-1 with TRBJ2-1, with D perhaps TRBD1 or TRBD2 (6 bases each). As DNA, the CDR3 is TGCGCCAGCAGCTTGGATGGGGGGCAGGTCGATGAGCAGTTCTTC. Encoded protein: CASSLDGGQVDEQFF. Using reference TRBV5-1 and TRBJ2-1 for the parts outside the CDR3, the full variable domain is KAGVTQTPRYLIKTRGQQVTLSCSPISGHRSVSWYQQTPGQGLQFLFEYFSETQRNKGNFPGRFSGRQFSNSRSEMNVSTLELGDSALYLCASSLDGGQVDEQFFGPGTRLTVL.